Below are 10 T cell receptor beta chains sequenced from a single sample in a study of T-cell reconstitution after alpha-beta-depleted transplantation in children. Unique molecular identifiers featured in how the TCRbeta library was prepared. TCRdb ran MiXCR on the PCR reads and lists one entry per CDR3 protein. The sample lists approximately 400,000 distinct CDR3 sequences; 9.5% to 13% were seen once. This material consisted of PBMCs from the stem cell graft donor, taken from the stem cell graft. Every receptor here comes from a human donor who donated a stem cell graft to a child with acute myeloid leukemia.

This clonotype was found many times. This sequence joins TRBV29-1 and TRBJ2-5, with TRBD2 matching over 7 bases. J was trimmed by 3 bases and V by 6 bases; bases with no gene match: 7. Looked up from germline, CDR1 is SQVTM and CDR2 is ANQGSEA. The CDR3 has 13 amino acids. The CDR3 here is CSVMGLAEETQYF. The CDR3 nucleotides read TGCAGCGTGATGGGCCTAGCGGAAGAGACCCAGTACTTC.

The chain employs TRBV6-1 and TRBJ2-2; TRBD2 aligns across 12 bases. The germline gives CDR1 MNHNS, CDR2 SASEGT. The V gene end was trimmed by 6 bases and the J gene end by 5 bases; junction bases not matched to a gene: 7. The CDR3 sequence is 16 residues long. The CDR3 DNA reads TGTGCCAGCAGACGTCCTAGCGGGAGGGGAACCGGGGAGCTGTTTTTT. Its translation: CASRRPSGRGTGELFF.

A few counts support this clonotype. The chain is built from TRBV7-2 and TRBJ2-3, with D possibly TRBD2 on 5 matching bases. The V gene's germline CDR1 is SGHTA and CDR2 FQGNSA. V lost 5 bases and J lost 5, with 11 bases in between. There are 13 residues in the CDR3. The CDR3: CASSLQSGDTQYF. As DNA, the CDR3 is TGTGCCAGCAGCCTACAGAGCGGAGATACGCAGTATTTT. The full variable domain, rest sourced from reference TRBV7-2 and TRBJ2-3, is GAGVSQSPSNKVTEKGKDVELRCDPISGHTALYWYRQSLGQGLEFLIYFQGNSAPDKSGLPSDRFSAERTGGSVSTLTIQRTQQEDSAVYLCASSLQSGDTQYFGPGTRLTVL.

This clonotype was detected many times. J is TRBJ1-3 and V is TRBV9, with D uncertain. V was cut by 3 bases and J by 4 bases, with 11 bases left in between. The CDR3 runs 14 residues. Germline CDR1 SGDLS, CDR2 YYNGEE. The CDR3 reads CASSGRTSGNTIYF. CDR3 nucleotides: TGTGCCAGCAGCGGGAGGACGTCGGGAAACACCATATATTTT.

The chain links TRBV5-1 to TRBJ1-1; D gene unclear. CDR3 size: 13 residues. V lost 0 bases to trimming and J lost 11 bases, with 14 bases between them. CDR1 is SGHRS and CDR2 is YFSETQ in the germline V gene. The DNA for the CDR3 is TGCGCCAGCAGCTTGGACAGCAATCCGGGGGCTTTCTTT. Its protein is CASSLDSNPGAFF. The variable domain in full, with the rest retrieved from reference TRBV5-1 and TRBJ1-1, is KAGVTQTPRYLIKTRGQQVTLSCSPISGHRSVSWYQQTPGQGLQFLFEYFSETQRNKGNFPGRFSGRQFSNSRSEMNVSTLELGDSALYLCASSLDSNPGAFFGQGTRLTVV.

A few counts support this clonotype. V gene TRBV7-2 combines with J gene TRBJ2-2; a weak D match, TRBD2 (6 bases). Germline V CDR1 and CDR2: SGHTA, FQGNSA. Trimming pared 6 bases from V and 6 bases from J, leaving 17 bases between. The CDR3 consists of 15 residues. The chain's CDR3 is CASRSGGIVSGELFF. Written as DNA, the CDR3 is TGTGCCAGCAGATCCGGGGGAATAGTTTCCGGGGAGCTGTTTTTT.

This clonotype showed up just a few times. The CDR3 region is CASSSAIRGQETQYF. CDR3 nucleotide sequence: TGTGCCAGCAGTTCCGCCATTCGCGGGCAAGAGACCCAGTACTTC. This rearrangement joins TRBV12-3 or TRBV12-4 to TRBJ2-5; tentative D call: TRBD2 (5 bases). Trimming took 4 bases from V and 2 from J, leaving 14 bases between them. The CDR3 covers 15 residues.

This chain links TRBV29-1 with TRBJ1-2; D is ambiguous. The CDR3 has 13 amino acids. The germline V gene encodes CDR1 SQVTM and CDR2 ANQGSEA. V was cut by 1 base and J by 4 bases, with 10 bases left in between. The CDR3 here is CSVEGWGSYGYTF. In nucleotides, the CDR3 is TGCAGCGTTGAAGGGTGGGGTTCCTATGGCTACACCTTC.

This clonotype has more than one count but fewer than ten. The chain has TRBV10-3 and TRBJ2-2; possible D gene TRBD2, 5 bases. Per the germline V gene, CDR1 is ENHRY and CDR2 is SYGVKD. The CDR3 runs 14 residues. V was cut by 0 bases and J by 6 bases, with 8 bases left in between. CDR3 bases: TGTGCCATCAGTGAGTCACTAGATGCCGGGGAGCTGTTTTTT. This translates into CAISESLDAGELFF.

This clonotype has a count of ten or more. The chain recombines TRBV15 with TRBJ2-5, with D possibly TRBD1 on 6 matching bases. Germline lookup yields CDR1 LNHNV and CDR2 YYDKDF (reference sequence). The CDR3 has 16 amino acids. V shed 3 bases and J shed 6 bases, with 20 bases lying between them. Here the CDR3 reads CATSSALGTGIQTQYF. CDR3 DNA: TGTGCCACCAGCAGCGCCCTAGGAACAGGGATACAGACCCAGTACTTC.